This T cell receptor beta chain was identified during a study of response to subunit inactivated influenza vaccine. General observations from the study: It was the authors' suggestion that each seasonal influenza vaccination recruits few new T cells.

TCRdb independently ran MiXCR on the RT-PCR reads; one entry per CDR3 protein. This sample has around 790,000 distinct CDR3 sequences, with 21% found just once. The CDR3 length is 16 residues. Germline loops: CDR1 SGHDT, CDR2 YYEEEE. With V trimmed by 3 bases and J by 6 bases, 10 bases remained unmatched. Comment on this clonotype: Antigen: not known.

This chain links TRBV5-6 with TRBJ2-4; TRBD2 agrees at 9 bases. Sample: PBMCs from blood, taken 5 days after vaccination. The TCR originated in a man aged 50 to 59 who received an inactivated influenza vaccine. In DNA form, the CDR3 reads TGTGCCAGCAGCTGGGACCGGACTAGCGAGGGAAACATTCAGTACTTC. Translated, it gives CASSWDRTSEGNIQYF.